Shown below are 9 T cell receptor beta chains from a single sample sequenced in a study of tumor-infiltrating lymphocytes in primary liver carcinoma. TCR beta cDNA was prepared out of around 460 ng total RNA by means of a constant-region primer. Slightly modified ARM-PCR with three nested multiplex PCR rounds yielded TCR beta libraries. The first two PCR rounds used TRBV1-TRBV30 forward primers with a C-beta reverse primer, around 10 cycles each. TCRdb called the multiplex PCR reads again in MiXCR, with one record for every CDR3 protein. The repertoire holds approximately 73,000 distinct CDR3 sequences, over 70% seen once, with about 13% in the top ten. It was from roughly 20-30 mg of unsorted bulk tissue that RNA and DNA were co-extracted. The sample taken for sequencing was liver tumor tissue from sampling region 4. The sample's subset: tumor region T4, right-lateral pole. These receptor sequences come from a woman aged 55-70 years with primary liver carcinoma and hepatitis B virus infection.

This CDR3 reads CASSLGRRQGHKEYF. The CDR3 DNA sequence: TGTGCCAGCAGCTTAGGTCGGCGGCAGGGTCACAAGGAGTACTTC. This chain uses TRBV11-3 with TRBJ2-7; D may be TRBD1 (5 bases). V lost 1 base and J 11 bases, leaving 21 bases between the germline ends. Per the germline V gene, CDR1 is SGHNT and CDR2 is YENEEA. The CDR3 covers 15 residues.

The chain employs TRBV10-2 and TRBJ2-4; TRBD2 aligns across 7 bases. Germline assignment: CDR1 WSHSY and CDR2 SAAADI. There are 13 residues in the CDR3. In DNA form, the CDR3 reads TGCACCACCCTGGGTCTAGCGGAAAACATTCAGTACTTC. Encoded protein: CTTLGLAENIQYF.

This clonotype has more than one count but fewer than ten. The junction departs from germline at one end; a sequencing error may be responsible. This chain joins TRBV6-5 and TRBJ2-6; tentatively, D is TRBD1 (6 bases). Germline loops: CDR1 MNHEY, CDR2 SVGAGI. CDR3 size: 15 residues. CDR3 residues: CASNPRTAGANILTF. CDR3 DNA sequence: TGTGCCAGCAATCCTCGGACAGCTGGGGCCAACATCCTGACTTTC.

A note on this clonotype: A much more abundant neighbour one base away suggests this may be a read error. J is TRBJ1-1 and V is TRBV7-9; D may be TRBD1 (5 bases). The germline V gene encodes CDR1 SEHNR and CDR2 FQNEAQ (reference sequence). The CDR3 has 14 residues. CDR3: CPSSLALMGAEAFF. CDR3 coding DNA: TGTCCCAGCAGCTTAGCTCTCATGGGGGCTGAAGCTTTCTTT. The full variable domain, with the rest looked up from reference TRBV7-9 and TRBJ1-1, is DTGVSQNPRHKITKRGQNVTFRCDPISEHNRLYWYRQTLGQGPEFLTYFQNEAQLEKSRLLSDRFSAERPKGSFSTLEIQRTEQGDSAMYLCPSSLALMGAEAFFGQGTRLTVV.

On this clonotype itself: This CDR3 fails to terminate in the conserved phenylalanine or tryptophan, so it likely reflects a read error. The limits of the CDR3 on the DNA are not certain, so only TCRdb's listed CDR3 is given. The chain uses TRBV30 and TRBJ1-1. Germline V CDR1 and CDR2: GTSNPN, SVGIG (reference sequence). The CDR3 sequence runs 11 residues, both termini included. CDR3 sequence: CAWTGSAETFL.

The rearrangement joins TRBV11-1 to TRBJ2-1, with unresolved D. From germline, CDR1 is SGHAT and CDR2 FQDESV (reference sequence). The V gene lost 5 bases and the J gene lost 4 bases, with 18 bases spanning the gap. The CDR3 totals 16 residues. CDR3 loop: CASSLKPDPTYNEQFF. The CDR3 nucleotides read TGTGCCAGCAGCCTCAAACCGGACCCTACTTACAATGAGCAGTTCTTC.

The gene calls are TRBV11-2 and TRBJ2-5; 11 nucleotides align to TRBD1. CDR1 is SGHAT, CDR2 FQNNGV, per germline. V was clipped by 10 bases and J by 7 bases; unmatched bases: 11. The CDR3 is made up of 14 amino acids. The CDR3 DNA reads as TGTGCCAACAACTGGGGACAGGGGGAAGGGACCCAGTACTTC. Amino acid sequence: CANNWGQGEGTQYF. The full variable domain, in which reference TRBV11-2 and TRBJ2-5 provide the parts outside the CDR3, is EAGVAQSPRYKIIEKRQSVAFWCNPISGHATLYWYQQILGQGPKLLIQFQNNGVVDDSQLPKDRFSAERLKGVDSTLKIQPAKLEDSAVYLCANNWGQGEGTQYFGPGTRLLVL.

This clonotype was observed at least ten times. This sequence joins TRBV14 and TRBJ2-1; possibly TRBD1 for D (5 bases). V gave up 2 bases and J gave up 7 bases, with 9 bases separating them. Germline lookup yields CDR1 SGHDN and CDR2 FVKESK. The CDR3 is made up of 13 amino acids. CDR3 region: CASSQRQLNEQFF. CDR3 in DNA: TGTGCCAGCAGCCAACGACAGCTGAATGAGCAGTTCTTC.

The genes are TRBV7-9 and TRBJ2-1; 7 bases fit TRBD2. The CDR3 is made up of 17 amino acids. Losses at the gene ends were 1 base for V and 1 base for J; bases not matched to a gene: 7. Per germline, CDR1 SEHNR and CDR2 FQNEAQ (reference sequence). The CDR3 is CASSLDGRGSSYNEQFF. The CDR3 region has the DNA TGTGCCAGCAGCTTAGATGGGCGCGGGAGTTCCTACAATGAGCAGTTCTTC.